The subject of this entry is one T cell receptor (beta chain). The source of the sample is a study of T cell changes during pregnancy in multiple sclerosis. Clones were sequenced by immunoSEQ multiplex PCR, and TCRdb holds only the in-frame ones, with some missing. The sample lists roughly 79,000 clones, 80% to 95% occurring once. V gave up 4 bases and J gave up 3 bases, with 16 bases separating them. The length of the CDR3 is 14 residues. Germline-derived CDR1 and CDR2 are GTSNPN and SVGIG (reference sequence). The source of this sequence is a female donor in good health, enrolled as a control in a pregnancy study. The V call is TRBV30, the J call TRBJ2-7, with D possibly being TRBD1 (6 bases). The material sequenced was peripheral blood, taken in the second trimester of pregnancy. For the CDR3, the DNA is TGTGCCTGGACCATACAGGGTATAAGCTACGAGCAGTACTTC. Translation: CAWTIQGISYEQYF.